This T cell receptor (beta chain) emerged from a study of blood T cells in healthy people across ages. Overall study findings and caveats: One million T cells yielded diversity estimates that were considered underestimates. More naive CD4+ cells and higher diversity marked long-lived donors relative to aged donors. In the absence of known donor CMV status, changes in expanded clonotypes were possibly confounded.

On this clonotype: The antigen is not known.

This CDR3 comprises 16 residues. The germline V gene has CDR1 SNHLY and CDR2 FYNNEI. V dropped 5 bases and J dropped 0 bases, with 17 bases sitting between them. A J-beta primer mix and a sample-barcoded 5' primer were used in a second PCR of about 7 to 12 cycles. Every cDNA was tagged by a template-switch adaptor with 12 random nucleotides. One entry per CDR3 protein, called by TCRdb with MiXCR from the 5' RACE reads. The sample yields some 1.4 million distinct CDR3 sequences, approximately 42% seen once. This sequence joins TRBV2 and TRBJ2-7; no firm D call. Material: blood. The clonotype originates from a woman between 18 and 29 years old in good health. The CDR3 sequence: CASSPSSSASSYEQYF. CDR3 DNA: TGTGCCAGCAGTCCCTCCTCAAGCGCCAGCTCCTACGAGCAGTACTTC.